This section outlines one T cell receptor (beta chain) sequence together with its context. Its antigen remains unidentified. Assay used: immunoSEQ multiplex PCR; TCRdb lists only in-frame clones, some missing. The sample consists of over 85,000 clones, about 90% of them appearing once. These data are taken from a study of OX40 agonist ivuxolimab in advanced cancers. The wider study: Participants averaged about 60 years of age (range roughly 23 to 80) and were under 90% male.

The study, taken as a whole, reports: Low normalized T-cell clonal expansion also characterized some of the nonresponders. Clones of CD4+ and CD8+ blood T cells grew by week 6 at doses of 0.1 to 3.0 mg/kg.

Exclusion of a patient followed from autoimmune disease history or systemic immunosuppression. The clonotype was recovered from an adult with an advanced solid tumor such as melanoma, head and neck, liver or kidney cancer. Sequencing used CD4+ or CD8+ T cells sorted from blood, obtained in a trial of the OX40 agonist ivuxolimab.

The CDR3 spells CSVEGPRGTQETQYF. CDR3 DNA sequence: TGCAGCGTTGAAGGGCCACGGGGGACCCAAGAGACCCAGTACTTC. The chain has TRBV29-1 and TRBJ2-5; the D gene is possibly TRBD2 (6 bases). Germline lookup yields CDR1 SQVTM and CDR2 ANQGSEA. Trimming cost V 1 base and J 1 base, with 13 bases left between them. The CDR3 is made up of 15 amino acids.